Below, 6 T cell receptor beta chains from the same sample are listed, as sequenced in a study of PD-L1 blockade in urothelial cancer. Clones were read by immunoSEQ multiplex PCR, and TCRdb kept only the in-frame ones, dropping some. The data hold 20,000 to 30,000 clones, with less than 90% observed a single time. The material sequenced was PBMCs, taken around atezolizumab (anti-PD-L1) treatment. The receptors here all came from a man in his sixties or seventies with urothelial cancer.

This chain links TRBV30 with TRBJ1-5; D gene unclear. The CDR3 length is 15 residues. V was trimmed by 2 bases and J by 3 bases, leaving 14 bases between them. Germline V gives CDR1 GTSNPN, CDR2 SVGIG (reference sequence). CDR3 in amino acids: CAWSLEGSNNQPQHF. The CDR3 DNA sequence: TGTGCCTGGAGTCTAGAGGGATCAAACAATCAGCCCCAGCATTTT.

The J gene is TRBJ2-1, the V gene TRBV28; 9 nucleotides line up with TRBD2. Germline CDR1 MDHEN, CDR2 SYDVKM. The V and J ends lost 7 bases and 1 base, in that order; junction bases with no gene match: 11. The CDR3 is 17 amino acids. The CDR3 is CASTKTAGGGSYNEQFF. CDR3 bases: TGTGCCAGCACCAAGACAGCGGGAGGTGGTTCCTACAATGAGCAGTTCTTC.

The chain has TRBV19 and TRBJ1-1, with TRBD1 matching over 8 bases. The germline CDR1 and CDR2 sequences are LNHDA and SQIVND (reference sequence). V was pared by 5 bases and J by 1 base, with 9 bases of the junction left unmatched. This CDR3 comprises 16 residues. CDR3 DNA sequence: TGTGCCAGTAGTCCCCGGGACAGGTTTGGGAACACTGAAGCTTTCTTT. Protein sequence: CASSPRDRFGNTEAFF.

The chain joins TRBV5-1 to TRBJ2-2; D remains ambiguous. CDR1 and CDR2 (germline): SGHRS, YFSETQ. This CDR3 contains 15 residues. V lost 4 bases and J 0 bases, leaving 10 bases between the germline ends. The CDR3 reads CASSLTPTNTGELFF. In DNA, the CDR3 is TGCGCCAGCAGCCTGACACCCACGAACACCGGGGAGCTGTTTTTT.

The genes are TRBV5-1 and TRBJ2-1; weak D call: TRBD2 (6 bases). The CDR3 is made up of 13 amino acids. Trimming took 4 bases from V and 6 from J, leaving 11 bases between them. Germline CDR1 is SGHRS and CDR2 is YFSETQ. The CDR3: CASSRGIGNEQFF. The CDR3 DNA sequence: TGCGCCAGCAGCCGGGGGATTGGCAATGAGCAGTTCTTC.

This clone was seen more than once but under ten times. The J gene is TRBJ2-7, the V gene TRBV6-5, with TRBD2 matching over 7 bases. CDR3 length: 16 amino acids. Germline CDR1 reads MNHEY; CDR2 reads SVGAGI. J was trimmed by 1 base and V by 3 bases; bases with no gene match: 9. The DNA for the CDR3 is TGTGCCAGCAGTTATCCCGGGACCGGGGGGTCCTACGAGCAGTACTTC. Amino acids: CASSYPGTGGSYEQYF.